Below, one T cell receptor beta chain is given with its context. The antigen is undetermined. The primer mix had 60 Vbeta and 13 Jbeta primers. The method was immunoSEQ multiplex PCR; TCRdb's version includes in-frame clones alone and lacks a portion of them. The table records tens of thousands of clones, about three quarters of them present only once. The sample belongs to a study of cytomegalovirus exposure and HLA in healthy donors. Study conclusions and caveats: Across HLA loci, a later analysis found differing TCR association rates, with DRB1 most and HLA-C fewest.

Sequencing was carried out using PBMCs. The TCR comes from a male donor in good health and CMV-seropositive.

The CDR3 protein is CASSPTRAAGSSESNQPQHF. CDR3 DNA sequence: TGTGCCAGCAGTCCCACCCGCGCGGCAGGGTCCTCTGAGAGCAATCAGCCCCAGCATTTT. The chain is built from TRBV27 and TRBJ1-5; tentative D call: TRBD1 (5 bases). The CDR3 length is 20 residues. V lost 5 bases to trimming and J lost 1 base, with 27 bases between them. The V gene's germline CDR1 is MNHEY and CDR2 SMNVEV (reference sequence).